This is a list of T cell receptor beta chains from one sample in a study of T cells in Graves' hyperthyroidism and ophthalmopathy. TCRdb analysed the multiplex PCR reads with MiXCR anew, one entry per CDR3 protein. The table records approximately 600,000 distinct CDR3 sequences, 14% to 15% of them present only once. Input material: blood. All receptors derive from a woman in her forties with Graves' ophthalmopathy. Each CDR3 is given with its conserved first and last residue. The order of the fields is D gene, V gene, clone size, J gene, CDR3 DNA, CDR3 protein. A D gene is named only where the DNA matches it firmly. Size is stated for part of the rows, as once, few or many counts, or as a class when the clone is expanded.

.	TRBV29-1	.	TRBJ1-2	TGCAGCGTTGACGAGGGCGCCGGCTACACCTTC	CSVDEGAGYTF
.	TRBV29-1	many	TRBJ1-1	TGCAGCGTCCGGACCTCGGTTTTCACTGAAGCTTTCTTT	CSVRTSVFTEAFF
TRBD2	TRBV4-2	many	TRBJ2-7	TGTGCCAGCAGCCAAGACGGCGGGGGGTCCTACGAGCAGTACTTC	CASSQDGGGSYEQYF
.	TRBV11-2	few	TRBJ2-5	TGTGCCAGCACCCTAGGCGGGGCAACGCAAGAGACCCAGTACTTC	CASTLGGATQETQYF
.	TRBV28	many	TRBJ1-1	TGTGCCAGCAGTACGAGACAGCGTGCGTCCATGAACACTGAAGCTTTCTTT	CASSTRQRASMNTEAFF
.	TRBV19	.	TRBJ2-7	TGTGCCAGTAGTATCGTGCCAGGGGCGGAAGAGCAGTACTTC	CASSIVPGAEEQYF
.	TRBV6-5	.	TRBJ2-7	TGTGCCAGCAGTTCCGACAGCATCAGCTCCTACGAGCAGTACTTC	CASSSDSISSYEQYF
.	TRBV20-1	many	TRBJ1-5	TGCAGTGCCCTTTCCTACAATCAGCCCCAGCATTTT	CSALSYNQPQHF
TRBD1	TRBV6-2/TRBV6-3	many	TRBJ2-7	TGTGCCAGCACCATGACAGGGGTATCCTACGAGCAGTACTTC	CASTMTGVSYEQYF
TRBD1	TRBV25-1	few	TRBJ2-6	TGTGCCAGCAGCCCCGACAGGGGAAAACACACGATTAACTCTGGGGCCAACGTCCTGACTTTC	CASSPDRGKHTINSGANVLTF
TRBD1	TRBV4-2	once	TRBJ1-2	TGTGCCAGCAGCCAAGATTTACAGGGGGCAAACTATGGCTACACCTTC	CASSQDLQGANYGYTF
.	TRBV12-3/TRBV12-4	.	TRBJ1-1	TGTGCCAGCAGTGGAGTAGAAGCTTTCTTT	CASSGVEAFF
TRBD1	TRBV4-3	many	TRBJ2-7	TGCGCCAGCAGCCGTGAGGGACAGGGTTCCTACGAGCAGTACTTC	CASSREGQGSYEQYF
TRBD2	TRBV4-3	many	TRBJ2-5	TGCGCCAGCAGCCAGGTTAGCGGGAGTGTAAGCGAGACCCAGTACTTC	CASSQVSGSVSETQYF
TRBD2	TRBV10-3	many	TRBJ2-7	TGTGCCATCAGTGAGTCACAAGCGGGAGGCTACGAGCAGTACTTC	CAISESQAGGYEQYF
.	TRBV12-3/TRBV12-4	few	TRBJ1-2	TGTGCCAGCAGTTGGTCTAACTATGGCTACACCTTC	CASSWSNYGYTF
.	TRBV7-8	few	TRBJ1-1	TGTGCCAGCAGCTCTTACAGGGAAGAAGCTTTCTTT	CASSSYREEAFF
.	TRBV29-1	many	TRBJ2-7	TGCAGCGTTGAAGGGGGGACGGGGGGCTCCCTCTACGAGCAGTACTTC	CSVEGGTGGSLYEQYF
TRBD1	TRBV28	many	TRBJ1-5	TGTGCCAGCACCGACAGGGGTGAGCAGCCCCAGCATTTT	CASTDRGEQPQHF
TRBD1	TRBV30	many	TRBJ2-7	TGTGCCTGGAGTGTCGGGACAGGGGGGATCGAGCAGTACTTC	CAWSVGTGGIEQYF
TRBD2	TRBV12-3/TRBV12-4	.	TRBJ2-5	TGTGCCATCACCGAGAGCTCGGGAGGAGAGACCCAGTACTTC	CAITESSGGETQYF
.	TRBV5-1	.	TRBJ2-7	TGCGCCAGCAGCTTGGTTGAGCTTGGGGACTACGAGCAGTACTTC	CASSLVELGDYEQYF
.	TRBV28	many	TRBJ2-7	TGTGCCAGCACTTCCGGGACATTAGACGAGCAGTACTTC	CASTSGTLDEQYF
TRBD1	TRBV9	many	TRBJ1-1	TGTGCCAGCAGCGTAGGAGGGACAGGGGCTGAAGCTTTCTTT	CASSVGGTGAEAFF
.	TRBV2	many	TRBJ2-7	TGTGCCAGCAAGGGCAGTCCCTACGAGCAGTACTTC	CASKGSPYEQYF
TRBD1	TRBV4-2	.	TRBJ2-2	TGTGCCAGCAGCCTAAGGTGGGACAGGGGAATTTTCGCGAACACCGGGGAGCTGTTTTTT	CASSLRWDRGIFANTGELFF
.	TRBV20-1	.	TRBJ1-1	TGCAGTGCTAGTTCAGGGGACATGAACACTGAAGCTTTCTTT	CSASSGDMNTEAFF
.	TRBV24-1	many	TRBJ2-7	TGTGCCACCAGTGATTTGGGGATCAACAGCGTGCAGTACTTC	CATSDLGINSVQYF